These T cell receptor beta chains were read from a single sample in a study of glioma-infiltrating T cells after dendritic cell vaccination. Here immunoSEQ multiplex PCR was the method, and the copy in TCRdb shows in-frame clones only, minus some. The repertoire holds about 64,000 clones, with roughly four fifths as singletons. The source was blood, collected before dendritic cell vaccination. The receptors originated from a human donor with glioblastoma. The CDR3 runs from the conserved cysteine through the conserved F or W. The D gene is left open where the match is weak. Expanded clones are given a class, and other clones once, few, many or no size at all.

TRBJ2-2 | TRBV19 | TRBD1 | few | TGTGCCAGTAGGGAGGGACAGGGGGCCACCGGGGAGCTGTTTTTT | CASREGQGATGELFF
TRBJ1-2 | TRBV18 | NA | few | TGTGCCAGCTCACCACGGGACACCTCTAACTATGGCTACACCTTC | CASSPRDTSNYGYTF
TRBJ1-1 | TRBV9 | NA | NA | TGTGCCAGCAGTCAAGGGGGACCTTGGAACACTGAAGCTTTCTTT | CASSQGGPWNTEAFF
TRBJ2-7 | TRBV2 | TRBD1 | NA | TGTGCCAGCAGTCGAATTACAGGGGCATCCTACGAGCAGTACTTC | CASSRITGASYEQYF
TRBJ1-5 | TRBV10-2 | NA | NA | TGCGCCAGCAGTTGGGACTGGAATCAGCCCCAGCATTTT | CASSWDWNQPQHF
TRBJ2-4 | TRBV27 | NA | NA | TGTGCCAGCAGTTTATCGGTTCCAGGAAACATTCAGTACTTC | CASSLSVPGNIQYF
TRBJ2-7 | TRBV2 | NA | NA | TGTGCCAGCCAACCCCCCGAACTACAGGGAGAGGTCGACGAGCAGTACTTC | CASQPPELQGEVDEQYF
TRBJ2-7 | TRBV7-9 | TRBD2 | NA | TGTGCCAGCAGCTCCGGGGGGTCGGGGCCCTACGAGCAGTACTTC | CASSSGGSGPYEQYF
TRBJ2-4 | TRBV4-1 | TRBD2 | NA | TGCGCCAGCAGCCAAAACCCCTGGGGGGGATTAAACATTCAGTACTTC | CASSQNPWGGLNIQYF
TRBJ1-2 | TRBV30 | NA | NA | TGTGCCTGGAGTACAACTAGGACGTCCCTTTCTCGAGGCTACACCTTC | CAWSTTRTSLSRGYTF
TRBJ2-1 | TRBV18 | NA | NA | TGTGCCAGCAAAACAACCAATGAGCAGTTCTTC | CASKTTNEQFF
TRBJ2-5 | TRBV10-3 | TRBD2 | NA | TGTGCCATCAGTGAGCCAAGACTAGCGGAGACCCAGTACTTC | CAISEPRLAETQYF
TRBJ1-3 | TRBV4-2 | TRBD1 | NA | TGTGCCAGCAGCCAGAAACAGGGGCCAAACTCTGGAAACACCATATATTTT | CASSQKQGPNSGNTIYF
TRBJ2-1 | TRBV29-1 | TRBD2 | NA | TGCAGCGCGCCCGGGGGGTACAATGAGCAGTTCTTC | CSAPGGYNEQFF
TRBJ2-6 | TRBV5-4 | TRBD2 | NA | TGTGCCAGCAGCTTGGCGGGGGGGGAGACCGGGGCCAACGTCCTGACTTTC | CASSLAGGETGANVLTF
TRBJ1-1 | TRBV7-9 | NA | NA | TGTGCCAGCAGCTTCGGGAGCGCGAACACTGAAGCTTTCTTT | CASSFGSANTEAFF
TRBJ1-2 | TRBV27 | TRBD1 | NA | TGTGCCAGCAGGCCCGGGACAGGGGAGTATGGCTACACCTTC | CASRPGTGEYGYTF
TRBJ2-7 | TRBV7-2 | NA | NA | TGTGCCAGCAGCTCGACCGGGTTTCAATACGAGCAGTACTTC | CASSSTGFQYEQYF
TRBJ1-2 | TRBV6-1 | NA | NA | TGTGCCAGCAGTGAAGCGGGCGAACCCTATGGCTACACCTTC | CASSEAGEPYGYTF
TRBJ2-1 | TRBV7-2 | TRBD1 | NA | TGTGCCAGCACATGGACAGGGGGACTAAATGAGCAGTTCTTC | CASTWTGGLNEQFF